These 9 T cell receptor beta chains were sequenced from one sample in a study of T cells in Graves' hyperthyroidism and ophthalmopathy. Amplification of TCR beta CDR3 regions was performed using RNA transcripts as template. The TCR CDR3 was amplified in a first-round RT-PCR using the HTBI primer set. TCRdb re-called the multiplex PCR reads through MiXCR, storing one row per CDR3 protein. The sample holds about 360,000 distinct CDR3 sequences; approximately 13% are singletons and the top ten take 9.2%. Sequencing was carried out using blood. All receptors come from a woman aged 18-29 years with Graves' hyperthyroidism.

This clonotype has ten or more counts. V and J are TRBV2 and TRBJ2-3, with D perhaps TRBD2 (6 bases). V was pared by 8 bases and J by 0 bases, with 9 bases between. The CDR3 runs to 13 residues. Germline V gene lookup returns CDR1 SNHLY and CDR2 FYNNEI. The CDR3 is CASGLTSTDTQYF. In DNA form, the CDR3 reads TGTGCCAGCGGACTAACTAGCACAGATACGCAGTATTTT.

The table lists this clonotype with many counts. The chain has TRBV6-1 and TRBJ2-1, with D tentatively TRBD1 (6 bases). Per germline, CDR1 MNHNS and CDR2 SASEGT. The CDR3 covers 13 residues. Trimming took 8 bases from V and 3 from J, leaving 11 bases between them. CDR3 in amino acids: CASCQGNYNEQFF. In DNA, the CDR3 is TGTGCCAGCTGCCAGGGGAACTACAATGAGCAGTTCTTC.

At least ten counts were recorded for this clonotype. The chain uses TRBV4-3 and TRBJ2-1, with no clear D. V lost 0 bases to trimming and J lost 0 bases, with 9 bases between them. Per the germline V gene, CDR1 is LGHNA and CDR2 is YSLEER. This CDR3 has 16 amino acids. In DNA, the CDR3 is TGCGCCAGCAGCCAAGATGCTCCGTCCTCCTACAATGAGCAGTTCTTC. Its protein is CASSQDAPSSYNEQFF.

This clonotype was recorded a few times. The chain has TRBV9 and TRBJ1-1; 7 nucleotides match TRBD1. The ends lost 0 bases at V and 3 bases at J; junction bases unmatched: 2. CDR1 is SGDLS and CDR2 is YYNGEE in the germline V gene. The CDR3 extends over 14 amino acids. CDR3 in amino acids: CASSVDDRDTEAFF. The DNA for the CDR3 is TGTGCCAGCAGCGTAGATGACAGGGACACTGAAGCTTTCTTT.

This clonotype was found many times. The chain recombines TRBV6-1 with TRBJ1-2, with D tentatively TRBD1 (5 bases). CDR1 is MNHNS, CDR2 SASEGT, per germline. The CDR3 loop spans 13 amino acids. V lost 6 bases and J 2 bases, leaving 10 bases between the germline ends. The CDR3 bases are TGTGCCAGCAGGGGGCAGTCCAACTATGGCTACACCTTC. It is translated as CASRGQSNYGYTF.

Here the CDR3 DNA reads TGCAGTGCTAGAGATAGGATGGCTAGCGGGGGGCGGGGTACAGATACGCAGTATTTT. Encoded protein: CSARDRMASGGRGTDTQYF. The rearrangement uses TRBV20-1 and TRBJ2-3, with 11 bases fitting TRBD2. CDR3 length: 19 amino acids. V shed 0 bases, J shed 3 bases, and the junction held 14 bases outside the gene matches. The germline gives CDR1 DFQATT, CDR2 SNEGSKA (reference sequence).

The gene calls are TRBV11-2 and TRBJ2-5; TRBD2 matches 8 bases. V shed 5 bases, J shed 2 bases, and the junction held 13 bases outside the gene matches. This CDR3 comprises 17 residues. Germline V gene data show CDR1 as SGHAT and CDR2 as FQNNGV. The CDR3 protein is CASSLRGGTRWQETQYF. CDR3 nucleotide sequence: TGTGCCAGCAGCCTTAGGGGAGGGACTAGATGGCAAGAGACCCAGTACTTC.

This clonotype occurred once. The CDR3 DNA is TGTGCCAGCTCACCACAGAGATTGAGAGATGGCTACACCTTC. Its protein product is CASSPQRLRDGYTF. The chain recombines TRBV18 with TRBJ1-2; D not certain. Germline-derived CDR1 and CDR2 are KGHSH and LQKENI. CDR3 length: 14 amino acids. The germline V and J ends were trimmed by 1 base and 6 bases, with 12 bases remaining between them.

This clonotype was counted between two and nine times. The CDR3 is CASSLRGQFRDEPQHF. In DNA, the CDR3 is TGTGCCAGCAGCCTTAGGGGGCAGTTTAGGGATGAGCCCCAGCATTTT. The chain joins TRBV7-2 to TRBJ1-5; 7 bases are a match to TRBD1. This CDR3 has 16 residues. V shed 5 bases, J shed 8 bases, and the junction held 15 bases outside the gene matches. Germline loops: CDR1 SGHTA, CDR2 FQGNSA.